A single sample is the source of the 22 T cell receptor beta chains below, sequenced in a study of blood T cell repertoires in COVID-19. Clones were read by immunoSEQ multiplex PCR, and TCRdb kept only the in-frame ones, dropping some. The sample contains hundreds of thousands of clones, 90% of which appear only once. Sequencing input: PBMCs or T cells enriched from blood (not recorded which). These receptors all come from a man between 60 and 75 years old who had recovered from COVID-19.

The rearrangement joins TRBV5-4 to TRBJ2-1; 8 bases agree with TRBD2. The J segment lost 5 bases and the V segment lost 4 bases, leaving 11 bases of the junction unmatched. CDR1 is SGHNT, CDR2 YYREEE, per germline (reference sequence). CDR3 length: 16 residues. In DNA form, the CDR3 reads TGTGCCAGCAGCCCTCGACTTAGCGGGACTAACAATGAGCAGTTCTTC. This sequence encodes CASSPRLSGTNNEQFF.

The chain employs TRBV9 and TRBJ2-3, with 9 bases aligning to TRBD2. The V gene end was trimmed by 0 bases and the J gene end by 0 bases; junction bases not matched to a gene: 2. The CDR3 is 16 amino acids. Germline V gives CDR1 SGDLS, CDR2 YYNGEE. The CDR3 DNA sequence: TGTGCCAGCAGCGTAGATAGCGGGGGTAGCACAGATACGCAGTATTTT. Protein sequence: CASSVDSGGSTDTQYF.

V usage is TRBV5-1 and J usage is TRBJ2-1, with TRBD2 identical over 14 bases. The CDR3 is made up of 18 amino acids. Germline V gene sequence: CDR1 SGHRS, CDR2 YFSETQ. Trimming at V came to 5 bases and at J to 7 bases, leaving 14 bases not matched to a gene. The DNA for the CDR3 is TGCGCCAGCAGGCACACTTTAAGACTAGCGGGAGGGCTAAATGAGCAGTTCTTC. It translates to CASRHTLRLAGGLNEQFF.

Only one count was recorded for this clone. The chain employs TRBV21-1 and TRBJ1-2; the table's TRBD1 call for D was not verified on the DNA. TRBV21-1 is labeled a pseudogene. The CDR3 totals 16 residues. The CDR3, as DNA: TGTGCCAGCAGCAAACTTTGGACAGGGGATAACTATGGCTACACCTTC. This codes for CASSKLWTGDNYGYTF.

The J gene is TRBJ2-7, the V gene TRBV25-1, with TRBD1 matching 7 bases. The V gene end was trimmed by 7 bases and the J gene end by 0 bases; junction bases not matched to a gene: 3. The CDR3 consists of 13 residues. Germline V gene sequence: CDR1 MGHDK, CDR2 SYGVNS. CDR3 in DNA: TGTGCCAGCAAACGGACAGGCTCCTACGAGCAGTACTTC. It translates to CASKRTGSYEQYF.

This rearrangement joins TRBV3-1 (or the pseudogene TRBV3-2) to TRBJ2-7; no reliable D call. CDR1 is LGHDT, CDR2 YNNKEL, per germline (reference sequence). The CDR3 spans 12 residues. The V end lost 4 bases, the J end lost 4 bases, and 8 bases lay between the germline ends. CDR3 coding DNA: TGTGCCAGCAGCCTCACAATTTACGAGCAGTACTTC. Translating it yields CASSLTIYEQYF.

The rearrangement links TRBV4-1 to TRBJ1-4; D may be TRBD1 (5 bases). Germline assignment: CDR1 MGHRA and CDR2 YSYEKL. Trimming shortened V by 2 bases and J by 1 base, and 11 bases separated the two germline ends. This CDR3 is built from 16 residues. DNA for the CDR3: TGCGCCAGCAGCCAATCGACAGCCGGAACTAATGAAAAACTGTTTTTT. Amino acid sequence: CASSQSTAGTNEKLFF.

The V and J genes are TRBV9 and TRBJ2-3; 9 nucleotides agree with TRBD2. Trimming removed 1 base from V and 5 bases from J; junction bases left unmatched: 2. Looked up from germline, CDR1 is SGDLS and CDR2 is YYNGEE. The length of the CDR3 is 14 residues. The CDR3 loop is CASSVLSGGDTQYF. The CDR3, as DNA: TGTGCCAGCAGCGTACTTAGCGGGGGAGATACGCAGTATTTT.

The chain uses TRBV19 and TRBJ1-2, with 8 bases identical to TRBD1. J gave up 0 bases and V 6 bases, and 6 bases lay outside the gene matches. CDR1 is LNHDA, CDR2 SQIVND, per germline (reference sequence). CDR3 length: 15 amino acids. CDR3 coding DNA: TGTGCCAGTAGGACCCCGGGACAGGCTAACTATGGCTACACCTTC. Translated, it gives CASRTPGQANYGYTF.

J is TRBJ2-3 and V is TRBV4-1; 9 bases align to TRBD2. V shed 2 bases, J shed 6 bases, and the junction held 12 bases outside the gene matches. The CDR3 has 17 amino acids. Germline lookup yields CDR1 MGHRA and CDR2 YSYEKL. As DNA, the CDR3 is TGCGCCAGCAGCCAATTCCAAATAGCGGGAGTTACGGATACGCAGTATTTT. Protein: CASSQFQIAGVTDTQYF.

This clone was counted between two and nine times. This chain connects TRBV12-3 or TRBV12-4 to TRBJ1-2; TRBD1 matches at 10 bases. CDR3 size: 13 residues. The V segment lost 6 bases and the J segment 7 bases; nucleotides outside the gene matches: 5. The CDR3 DNA sequence: TGTGCCAGCAGGCGACAGGGGGCGGGTGGCTACACCTTC. Amino acid sequence: CASRRQGAGGYTF.

In DNA form, the CDR3 reads TGTGCCAGCAGCCAGGTGGAAAACACTGAAGCTTTCTTT. Translating gives CASSQVENTEAFF. This chain joins TRBV7-9 and TRBJ1-1; unclear D gene. Germline lookup yields CDR1 SEHNR and CDR2 FQNEAQ (reference sequence). The CDR3 consists of 13 residues. V lost 5 bases to trimming and J lost 2 bases, with 9 bases between them.

The chain employs TRBV19 and TRBJ1-1; 8 bases agree with TRBD1. The J segment lost 5 bases and the V segment lost 7 bases, leaving 9 bases of the junction unmatched. The CDR3 spans 14 residues. Germline CDR1 is LNHDA and CDR2 is SQIVND (reference sequence). CDR3 sequence (DNA): TGTGCCAGTACCGAACAGGGGGGGGATACTGAAGCTTTCTTT. Its protein product is CASTEQGGDTEAFF.

V is TRBV7-3 and J is TRBJ2-7; D gene uncertain. Germline lookup yields CDR1 SGHTA and CDR2 FQGTGA. V was trimmed by 5 bases and J by 1 base, leaving 9 bases between them. The CDR3 length is 13 residues. The chain's CDR3 is CASSPSASYEQYF. The DNA for the CDR3 is TGTGCCAGCAGCCCGTCAGCGTCCTACGAGCAGTACTTC.

The V gene is TRBV11-2, the J gene TRBJ2-2; 11 bases are a match to TRBD2. With 1 base clipped from V and 7 bases from J, the junction kept 2 bases outside the gene matches. The CDR3 runs 15 residues. From germline, CDR1 is SGHAT and CDR2 FQNNGV. The CDR3 sequence is CASSLVGTSGGELFF. DNA for the CDR3: TGTGCCAGCAGCTTAGTTGGGACTAGCGGCGGGGAGCTGTTTTTT. Looking up the rest from reference TRBV11-2 and TRBJ2-2 gives the full variable domain: EAGVAQSPRYKIIEKRQSVAFWCNPISGHATLYWYQQILGQGPKLLIQFQNNGVVDDSQLPKDRFSAERLKGVDSTLKIQPAKLEDSAVYLCASSLVGTSGGELFFGEGSRLTVL.

The V and J genes are TRBV27 and TRBJ2-4; TRBD2 might be the D (5 bases). The germline V and J ends were trimmed by 5 bases and 9 bases, with 20 bases remaining between them. The CDR3 covers 15 residues. The germline V gene has CDR1 MNHEY and CDR2 SMNVEV (reference sequence). This CDR3 reads CASSPHRDLSGIQYF. The CDR3 DNA sequence: TGTGCCAGCAGTCCCCACCGGGATTTGTCCGGCATTCAGTACTTC.

The chain joins TRBV5-1 to TRBJ1-1; D ambiguous. V gave up 1 base and J gave up 0 bases, with 10 bases separating them. There are 15 residues in the CDR3. CDR1 and CDR2 from the germline V gene are SGHRS and YFSETQ. This CDR3 reads CASSLKEPLNTEAFF. In DNA, the CDR3 is TGCGCCAGCAGCTTGAAGGAGCCATTGAACACTGAAGCTTTCTTT.

This clone was observed once. The chain is built from TRBV3-1 (or the pseudogene TRBV3-2) and TRBJ2-5, with 16 bases identical to TRBD2. The CDR3 runs to 18 residues. Germline CDR1 reads LGHDT; CDR2 reads YNNKEL (reference sequence). V lost 4 bases, J lost 3 bases, and 8 bases stayed unmatched. The CDR3 spells CASSLGLAGGPDEETQYF. In nucleotides, the CDR3 is TGTGCCAGCAGCCTGGGACTAGCGGGAGGGCCGGACGAAGAGACCCAGTACTTC.

This chain joins TRBV27 and TRBJ2-3, with TRBD2 identical over 7 bases. CDR1 and CDR2 from the germline V gene are MNHEY and SMNVEV (reference sequence). The CDR3 is made up of 15 amino acids. Unmatched junction bases numbered 8, after V lost 5 bases and J lost 3 bases. The CDR3 nucleotides are TGTGCCAGCAGTCCCCAGACTAGCAGAACAGATACGCAGTATTTT. As protein: CASSPQTSRTDTQYF.

This chain links TRBV2 with TRBJ1-5, with D perhaps matching TRBD1 (5 bases). V lost 10 bases, J lost 0 bases, and 13 bases lay in between. The CDR3 totals 14 residues. Germline CDR1 and CDR2: SNHLY and FYNNEI. CDR3 region: CATATEASNQPQHF. The CDR3 coding sequence is TGTGCCACCGCGACAGAAGCTAGCAATCAGCCCCAGCATTTT. Full variable domain (outside the CDR3, taken from reference TRBV2 and TRBJ1-5): EPEVTQTPSHQVTQMGQEVILRCVPISNHLYFYWYRQILGQKVEFLVSFYNNEISEKSEIFDDQFSVERPDGSNFTLKIRSTKLEDSAMYFCATATEASNQPQHFGDGTRLSIL.

This sequence joins TRBV12-3 or TRBV12-4 and TRBJ1-1; D is ambiguous. This CDR3 region has 13 residues. Deletions cut 10 bases from V and 5 bases from J, with 17 bases between. CDR3 in amino acids: CATALPRATEAFF. In nucleotides, the CDR3 is TGTGCCACCGCACTACCGAGGGCAACTGAAGCTTTCTTT.

The chain links TRBV5-1 to TRBJ1-5; 7 nucleotides align to TRBD1. CDR3 length: 16 residues. From germline, CDR1 is SGHRS and CDR2 YFSETQ. V trimming: 3 bases; J trimming: 3 bases; junction bases outside the gene matches: 9. CDR3 nucleotide sequence: TGCGCCAGCAGCTCCGGACGAGGGGGCCCCAATCAGCCCCAGCATTTT. It encodes CASSSGRGGPNQPQHF.